This entry lists 25 T cell receptor beta chains sequenced from one sample in a study of tumor-infiltrating lymphocytes in localized non-small cell lung cancer. Data came from immunoSEQ multiplex PCR; TCRdb stores just in-frame clones and leaves some out. This sample yields about 6,400 clones, of which over 70% are seen a single time; around 28% belongs to the top ten. Sample: lung tumor tissue. The receptors were gathered from a human donor with non-small cell lung cancer.

The chain links TRBV18 to TRBJ2-3; D gene uncertain. V was pared by 2 bases and J by 0 bases, with 6 bases between. Germline V gene data show CDR1 as KGHSH and CDR2 as LQKENI. There are 14 residues in the CDR3. This CDR3 reads CASSPVDSTDTQYF. The CDR3 coding sequence is TGTGCCAGCTCACCAGTGGACAGCACAGATACGCAGTATTTT.

This clone was detected a few times. In DNA form, the CDR3 reads TGTGCCAGCAGCTCGGGACAGAGTTCAGGGCCCCAGCATTTT. Translating gives CASSSGQSSGPQHF. The chain recombines TRBV13 with TRBJ1-5; 7 bases align to TRBD1. V shed 4 bases, J shed 9 bases, and the junction held 9 bases outside the gene matches. Germline V gene lookup returns CDR1 PRHDT and CDR2 FYEKMQ (reference sequence). This CDR3 comprises 14 residues.

The rearrangement uses TRBV6-5 and TRBJ1-1; D remains unclear. The V gene lost 4 bases and the J gene lost 1 base, with 13 bases spanning the gap. This CDR3 spans 15 amino acids. The germline CDR1 and CDR2 sequences are MNHEY and SVGAGI. CDR3 nucleotides: TGTGCCAGCAGTTGGAGACACCAATCGAACACTGAAGCTTTCTTT. It yields the protein CASSWRHQSNTEAFF.

The gene calls are TRBV7-2 and TRBJ2-2; D unresolved. From germline, CDR1 is SGHTA and CDR2 FQGNSA. There are 15 residues in the CDR3. Deletions cut 3 bases from V and 5 bases from J, with 13 bases between. The CDR3 nucleotides read TGTGCCAGCAGCTTTTACCTTAGTTGGACCGGGGAGCTGTTTTTT. Protein: CASSFYLSWTGELFF.

This clone showed up just once. V usage is TRBV6-6 and J usage is TRBJ2-7, with D possibly matching TRBD1 (6 bases). V was clipped by 6 bases and J by 1 base, with 16 bases between them. This CDR3 region has 15 residues. CDR1 and CDR2 (germline): MNHNY, SVGAGI (reference sequence). DNA for the CDR3: TGTGCCAGCAGCATTCAGGGGAAGGGATCCTACGAGCAGTACTTC. Encoded protein: CASSIQGKGSYEQYF.

The sample holds one count of this clone. The rearrangement joins TRBV4-1 to TRBJ2-1; D not certain. CDR3 length: 18 amino acids. Germline CDR1 reads MGHRA; CDR2 reads YSYEKL. V was trimmed by 0 bases and J by 0 bases, leaving 15 bases between them. The CDR3 DNA sequence: TGCGCCAGCAGCCAAGATCTCTTTCCCGAATTCTCCTACAATGAGCAGTTCTTC. Amino acid sequence: CASSQDLFPEFSYNEQFF.

The gene calls are TRBV2 and TRBJ1-1; 10 bases are shared with TRBD1. V lost 10 bases, J lost 4 bases, and 6 bases stayed unmatched. There are 13 residues in the CDR3. Germline V CDR1 and CDR2: SNHLY, FYNNEI. The CDR3 loop reads CATPGQGVTEAFF. For the CDR3, the DNA is TGTGCCACCCCAGGACAGGGGGTCACTGAAGCTTTCTTT.

This chain joins TRBV7-2 and TRBJ1-6; D ambiguous. Germline assignment: CDR1 SGHTA and CDR2 FQGNSA. The V end was cut by 3 bases, the J end by 8 bases, with 8 bases between. The CDR3 totals 13 residues. This CDR3 reads CASSLERDSPLHF. The CDR3 DNA is TGTGCCAGCAGCTTGGAGAGGGATTCACCCCTCCACTTT.

The chain combines TRBV7-9 with TRBJ2-7; 9 positions match TRBD1. This CDR3 spans 15 amino acids. Germline V gene lookup returns CDR1 SEHNR and CDR2 FQNEAQ (reference sequence). J gave up 1 base and V 3 bases, and 4 bases lay outside the gene matches. DNA of the CDR3: TGTGCCAGCAGCTTCCGGACAGGGGAATCCTACGAGCAGTACTTC. Protein: CASSFRTGESYEQYF.

This clone was detected only a few times. This chain joins TRBV27 and TRBJ2-6; D remains unclear. Germline V CDR1 and CDR2: MNHEY, SMNVEV (reference sequence). Trimming pared 6 bases from V and 0 bases from J, leaving 9 bases between. This CDR3 has 15 residues. CDR3: CASRGVISGANVLTF. As DNA, the CDR3 is TGTGCCAGCAGGGGCGTTATCTCTGGGGCCAACGTCCTGACTTTC. Based on the CDR3 plus reference TRBV27 and TRBJ2-6, the full variable domain is EAQVTQNPRYLITVTGKKLTVTCSQNMNHEYMSWYRQDPGLGLRQIYYSMNVEVTDKGDVPEGYKVSRKEKRNFPLILESPSPNQTSLYFCASRGVISGANVLTFGAGSRLTVL.

This clone was detected only once. In DNA form, the CDR3 reads TGTGCCAGCAGCGACTCTACAGAGCAGTACTTC. It yields the protein CASSDSTEQYF. The chain carries TRBV9 and TRBJ2-7; no firm D call. Germline CDR1 SGDLS, CDR2 YYNGEE. Trimming took off 3 bases at V and 7 bases at J, with 8 bases between the two ends. The CDR3 covers 11 residues.

This clone turned up a few times. The chain employs TRBV10-3 and TRBJ1-1, with unresolved D. Germline assignment: CDR1 ENHRY and CDR2 SYGVKD. The CDR3 spans 12 residues. Trimming removed 5 bases at V and 3 bases at J, with 7 bases between. The CDR3: CAISRVDTEAFF. CDR3 nucleotide sequence: TGTGCCATCAGTCGTGTGGACACTGAAGCTTTCTTT.

The chain has TRBV11-3 and TRBJ2-6; D might be TRBD1 (5 bases). Trimming removed 5 bases at V and 2 bases at J, with 10 bases between. The CDR3 runs 15 residues. The germline gives CDR1 SGHNT, CDR2 YENEEA. DNA for the CDR3: TGTGCCAGCAGCAGGGGTGGCACTGGGGCCAACGTCCTGACTTTC. It translates to CASSRGGTGANVLTF.

This rearrangement joins TRBV4-1 to TRBJ2-1; D is uncertain. Trimming removed 0 bases from V and 4 bases from J, with 7 bases in between. Germline values: CDR1 MGHRA, CDR2 YSYEKL. The CDR3 runs 14 residues. The CDR3 DNA reads TGCGCCAGCAGCCAAGATGGCCGGTACAATGAGCAGTTCTTC. It encodes CASSQDGRYNEQFF.

The chain couples TRBV28 to TRBJ1-5; 7 bases are a match to TRBD1. CDR1 and CDR2 from the germline V gene are MDHEN and SYDVKM. This CDR3 has 15 residues. V dropped 5 bases and J dropped 4; count of bases not matched to a gene: 8. The CDR3 coding sequence is TGTGCCAGCAGTCCTACAGGGGATCGGAATCAGCCCCAGCATTTT. Protein product: CASSPTGDRNQPQHF.

The CDR3 DNA reads as TGCGCCAGCAGCTTGGGAGGTGCTACCGGGGAGCTGTTTTTT. Protein sequence: CASSLGGATGELFF. V and J are TRBV5-1 and TRBJ2-2; D is unresolved. V lost 0 bases and J 5 bases, leaving 8 bases between the germline ends. Germline V gives CDR1 SGHRS, CDR2 YFSETQ. This CDR3 region has 14 residues.

V gene TRBV5-1 combines with J gene TRBJ2-7; D not resolved. V dropped 4 bases and J dropped 0 bases, with 14 bases sitting between them. Germline CDR1 is SGHRS and CDR2 is YFSETQ. The CDR3 length is 15 residues. The CDR3 nucleotides read TGCGCCAGCAGCCCGCGACCCACTAACTCCTACGAGCAGTACTTC. This encodes CASSPRPTNSYEQYF.

This clone was found once. The chain has TRBV15 and TRBJ2-2, with TRBD1 identical over 7 bases. V gave up 11 bases and J gave up 3 bases; unmatched junction bases: 6. Germline V CDR1 and CDR2: LNHNV, YYDKDF (reference sequence). CDR3 length: 13 amino acids. The CDR3 DNA is TGTGCCGCCCCCGACAGGGACACCGGGGAGCTGTTTTTT. This translates into CAAPDRDTGELFF.

V usage is TRBV29-1 and J usage is TRBJ1-5, with 8 nucleotides matching TRBD1. Germline CDR1 and CDR2: SQVTM and ANQGSEA. The V and J ends lost 4 bases and 7 bases, in that order; junction bases with no gene match: 6. CDR3 length: 13 amino acids. In nucleotides, the CDR3 is TGCAGCGTTGCAGGGGGCGAGGGACAGCCCCAGCATTTT. Translation gives CSVAGGEGQPQHF.

The genes are TRBV28 and TRBJ1-1, with 9 bases fitting TRBD1. Looked up from germline, CDR1 is MDHEN and CDR2 is SYDVKM. Losses at the gene ends were 5 bases for V and 3 bases for J; bases not matched to a gene: 1. CDR3 length: 13 amino acids. The CDR3 is CASSGTGYTEAFF. The DNA of the CDR3 is TGTGCCAGCAGTGGGACAGGGTACACTGAAGCTTTCTTT.

The chain couples TRBV6-5 to TRBJ2-5, with 7 nucleotides matching TRBD1. The CDR3 extends over 14 amino acids. Germline lookup yields CDR1 MNHEY and CDR2 SVGAGI. Trimming took 6 bases from V and 1 from J; bases not matched to a gene: 5. The CDR3, as DNA: TGTGCCAGCAGCTTCGACAGGGCCCAAGAGACCCAGTACTTC. Protein sequence: CASSFDRAQETQYF.

This clone was observed once. The V gene is TRBV28, the J gene TRBJ1-4, with D perhaps TRBD1 (5 bases). CDR1 MDHEN and CDR2 SYDVKM come from the germline V gene. CDR3 size: 14 residues. Trimming shortened V by 8 bases and J by 2 bases, and 12 bases separated the two germline ends. The CDR3 coding sequence is TGTGCCAGCTACGGGGGGGTTACTAATGAAAAACTGTTTTTT. Translating gives CASYGGVTNEKLFF.

This chain links TRBV4-1 with TRBJ1-4, with a possible D match to TRBD1 (5 bases). The V and J ends lost 0 bases and 8 bases respectively, with 13 bases between them. The CDR3 is 15 residues long. CDR1 is MGHRA and CDR2 is YSYEKL in the germline V gene. The CDR3 DNA follows: TGCGCCAGCAGCCAAGAGAGTAGGGGTGGGGAAAAACTGTTTTTT. Translated, it gives CASSQESRGGEKLFF.

V usage is TRBV7-6 and J usage is TRBJ1-2; D unresolved. The CDR3 contains 13 residues. V lost 5 bases and J 4 bases, leaving 11 bases between the germline ends. In germline, CDR1 is SGHVS, CDR2 FNYEAQ. Written as DNA, the CDR3 is TGTGCCAGCAGCCCCCCGGGCTTCTATGGCTACACCTTC. This sequence encodes CASSPPGFYGYTF. The full variable domain, rest sourced from reference TRBV7-6 and TRBJ1-2, is GAGVSQSPRYKVTKRGQDVALRCDPISGHVSLYWYRQALGQGPEFLTYFNYEAQQDKSGLPNDRFSAERPEGSISTLTIQRTEQRDSAMYRCASSPPGFYGYTFGSGTRLTVV.

This clone was seen more than once but under ten times. CDR3 in amino acids: CASSLGGSSADTQYF. The CDR3 nucleotides read TGTGCCAGCAGCTTAGGGGGGTCTAGTGCAGATACGCAGTATTTT. V is TRBV11-3 and J is TRBJ2-3, with D perhaps TRBD1 or TRBD2 (5 bases each). The CDR3 spans 15 residues. The V gene lost 1 base and the J gene lost 4 bases, with 12 bases spanning the gap. Germline CDR1 is SGHNT and CDR2 is YENEEA.